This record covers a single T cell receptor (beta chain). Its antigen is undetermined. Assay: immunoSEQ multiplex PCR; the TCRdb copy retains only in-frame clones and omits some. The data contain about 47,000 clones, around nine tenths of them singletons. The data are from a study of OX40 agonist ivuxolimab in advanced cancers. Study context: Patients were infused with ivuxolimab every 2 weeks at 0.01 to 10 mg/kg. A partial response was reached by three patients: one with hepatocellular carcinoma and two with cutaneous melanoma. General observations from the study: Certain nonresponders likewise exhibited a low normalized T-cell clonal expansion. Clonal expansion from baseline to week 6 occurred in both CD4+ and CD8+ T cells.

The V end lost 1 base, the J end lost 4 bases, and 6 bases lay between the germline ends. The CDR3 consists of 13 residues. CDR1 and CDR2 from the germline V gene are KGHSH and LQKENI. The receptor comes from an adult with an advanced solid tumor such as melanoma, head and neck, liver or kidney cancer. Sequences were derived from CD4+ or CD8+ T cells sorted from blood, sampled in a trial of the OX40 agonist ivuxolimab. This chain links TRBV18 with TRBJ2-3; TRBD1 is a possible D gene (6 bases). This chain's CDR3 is CASSPQGADTQYF. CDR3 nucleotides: TGTGCCAGCTCACCACAGGGGGCAGATACGCAGTATTTT.